These 20 T cell receptor beta chains were all obtained from the same sample, sequenced in a study of a mutant IDH1 vaccine in newly diagnosed glioma. The time point is: week 5, during vaccination. What each vaccine dose contained was 300 ug of mutant IDH1 20-mer peptide, accompanied by topical imiquimod. Profiled with immunoSEQ multiplex PCR; TCRdb holds only in-frame clones, not every one. The table includes around 52,000 clones, about 87% detected once. No cognate antigen is known for these TCRs. This material consisted of PBMCs, taken from a glioma patient whose treatment included an IDH1 peptide vaccine. These receptors all come from a woman aged 40 to 55 with glioma.

The DNA for the CDR3 is TGCGCCAGCAGCTTGGCAAGGGGCAGTTCGATGATCACTGAAGCTTTCTTT. Amino acid sequence: CASSLARGSSMITEAFF. The genes are TRBV5-1 and TRBJ1-1, with D perhaps matching TRBD1 (5 bases). This CDR3 is built from 17 residues. Germline loops: CDR1 SGHRS, CDR2 YFSETQ. V was cut by 0 bases and J by 4 bases, with 19 bases left in between.

The gene calls are TRBV4-2 and TRBJ2-3; D is possibly TRBD2 (6 bases). Deletions cut 4 bases from V and 0 bases from J, with 8 bases between. Germline V gene lookup returns CDR1 LGHNA and CDR2 YNFKEQ. CDR3 length: 14 amino acids. The chain's CDR3 is CASSLGTSTDTQYF. Written as DNA, the CDR3 is TGTGCCAGCAGCCTCGGGACTAGCACAGATACGCAGTATTTT.

There are a few counts of this clone. This chain links TRBV7-8 with TRBJ2-2; perhaps TRBD1 as D (5 bases). Germline lookup yields CDR1 SGHVS and CDR2 FQNEAQ. The CDR3 spans 15 residues. V shed 2 bases and J shed 2 bases, with 9 bases lying between them. For the CDR3, the DNA is TGTGCCAGCAGCTTATGGGGCGGAAACACCGGGGAGCTGTTTTTT. Its translation is CASSLWGGNTGELFF.

V and J are TRBV5-5 and TRBJ2-7; D is ambiguous. Germline V gene sequence: CDR1 SGHKS, CDR2 YYEKEE (reference sequence). CDR3 length equals 16 residues. Trimming shortened V by 3 bases and J by 4 bases, and 20 bases separated the two germline ends. The CDR3 is CASSSPLVSGPYEQYF. CDR3 nucleotides: TGTGCCAGCAGCTCACCCCTGGTTTCTGGGCCGTACGAGCAGTACTTC.

The chain links TRBV2 to TRBJ1-2; 7 bases are a match to TRBD1. The CDR3 runs to 12 residues. Looked up from germline, CDR1 is SNHLY and CDR2 is FYNNEI. V lost 8 bases and J lost 4; bases outside the gene matches: 4. CDR3 bases: TGTGCCAGCCAGGGGGGGGCCTATGGCTACACCTTC. Protein sequence: CASQGGAYGYTF.

This clone has a single count. The chain combines TRBV28 with TRBJ1-5; 7 bases are a match to TRBD1. Per germline, CDR1 MDHEN and CDR2 SYDVKM. The CDR3 spans 14 residues. The V and J ends lost 5 bases and 6 bases, in that order; junction bases with no gene match: 7. The CDR3 DNA sequence: TGTGCCAGCAGTCCCTCGACAGGGACTCAGCCCCAGCATTTT. This codes for CASSPSTGTQPQHF.

The rearrangement joins TRBV5-1 to TRBJ2-1; no clear D. The CDR3 contains 15 residues. The V gene's germline CDR1 is SGHRS and CDR2 YFSETQ. The ends were cut back, 5 bases at V and 0 bases at J, with 12 bases in the middle. CDR3 coding DNA: TGCGCCAGCAGAGAAGCTATGAGCTCCTACAATGAGCAGTTCTTC. This sequence encodes CASREAMSSYNEQFF.

The CDR3 nucleotides read TGTGCCAGCTCACCACGGGGTCAGCGGAACACAGATACGCAGTATTTT. Translating it yields CASSPRGQRNTDTQYF. The chain has TRBV18 and TRBJ2-3; perhaps TRBD2 as D (5 bases). CDR1 KGHSH and CDR2 LQKENI come from the germline V gene. The length of the CDR3 is 16 residues. Trimming pared 1 base from V and 2 bases from J, leaving 13 bases between.

The chain joins TRBV19 to TRBJ2-2; 11 bases line up with TRBD2. The germline V gene encodes CDR1 LNHDA and CDR2 SQIVND (reference sequence). The CDR3 contains 16 residues. The J segment lost 4 bases and the V segment lost 7 bases, leaving 8 bases of the junction unmatched. Written as DNA, the CDR3 is TGTGCCAGTATCCCATTAGCGGGAGGGACCACCGGGGAGCTGTTTTTT. The encoded protein is CASIPLAGGTTGELFF.

The chain joins TRBV7-8 to TRBJ2-5; D is unclear. Germline CDR1 and CDR2: SGHVS and FQNEAQ. The V gene lost 3 bases and the J gene lost 7 bases, with 9 bases spanning the gap. The CDR3 covers 12 residues. The chain's CDR3 is CASSLTPGTQYF. The CDR3 nucleotides read TGTGCCAGCAGCTTGACCCCAGGGACCCAGTACTTC.

This chain links TRBV7-9 with TRBJ2-3, with D unresolved. Per the germline V gene, CDR1 is SEHNR and CDR2 is FQNEAQ (reference sequence). CDR3 length: 15 amino acids. V was clipped by 5 bases and J by 1 base, with 13 bases between them. The CDR3 region has the DNA TGTGCCAGCAGCGAGCCCGTGGTGGGCACAGATACGCAGTATTTT. Encoded protein: CASSEPVVGTDTQYF.

This chain joins TRBV6-1 and TRBJ2-2; 7 bases align to TRBD2. The J segment lost 4 bases and the V segment lost 6 bases, leaving 2 bases of the junction unmatched. This CDR3 region has 13 residues. Germline CDR1 is MNHNS and CDR2 is SASEGT. CDR3 residues: CASRGRGTGELFF. The CDR3 nucleotides read TGTGCCAGCAGAGGGAGGGGCACCGGGGAGCTGTTTTTT.

The chain uses TRBV7-2 and TRBJ2-7; TRBD2 matches 8 bases. The CDR3 extends over 16 amino acids. The trim removed 5 bases at V and 6 bases at J, leaving 15 bases unmatched. Germline V CDR1 and CDR2: SGHTA, FQGNSA. The CDR3 bases are TGTGCCAGCAGCCCAAGGGGAAAGTTAGCGGGATCCGAGCAGTACTTC. This encodes CASSPRGKLAGSEQYF.

The CDR3 loop is CASSQQGGPSLYGYTF. CDR3 nucleotides: TGTGCCAGCAGCCAACAAGGGGGCCCTAGTCTCTATGGCTACACCTTC. V gene TRBV4-2 combines with J gene TRBJ1-2; 7 bases line up with TRBD1. Germline V lookup: CDR1 LGHNA, CDR2 YNFKEQ. J was trimmed by 4 bases and V by 2 bases; bases with no gene match: 10. This CDR3 region has 16 residues.

J is TRBJ1-1 and V is TRBV18; D is undetermined. The V end was cut by 5 bases, the J end by 4 bases, with 11 bases between. The CDR3 length is 13 residues. The germline CDR1 and CDR2 sequences are KGHSH and LQKENI. The CDR3 DNA is TGTGCCAGCTCAAAAGATTTTTCCACTGAAGCTTTCTTT. Encoded protein: CASSKDFSTEAFF. The whole variable domain, filled in from reference TRBV18 and TRBJ1-1, reads NAGVMQNPRHLVRRRGQEARLRCSPMKGHSHVYWYRQLPEEGLKFMVYLQKENIIDESGMPKERFSAEFPKEGPSILRIQQVVRGDSAAYFCASSKDFSTEAFFGQGTRLTVV.

V and J are TRBV7-9 and TRBJ2-2; either TRBD1 or TRBD2 may supply D (6 bases each). V lost 4 bases, J lost 1 base, and 10 bases lay in between. This CDR3 has 15 amino acids. Germline V lookup: CDR1 SEHNR, CDR2 FQNEAQ (reference sequence). For the CDR3, the DNA is TGTGCCAGCAGCTGGGGGCGGGGGAACACCGGGGAGCTGTTTTTT. Protein sequence: CASSWGRGNTGELFF.

V and J are TRBV15 and TRBJ2-5; weak D call: TRBD2 (6 bases). The V end lost 4 bases, the J end lost 5 bases, and 17 bases lay between the germline ends. CDR3 length equals 15 residues. The germline gives CDR1 LNHNV, CDR2 YYDKDF (reference sequence). The CDR3 protein is CATSNGRLSAETQYF. CDR3 nucleotide sequence: TGTGCCACCAGCAACGGGAGACTGTCGGCGGAGACCCAGTACTTC.

The V call is TRBV6-6, the J call TRBJ1-1, with 9 nucleotides matching TRBD1. The trim removed 5 bases at V and 7 bases at J, leaving 2 bases unmatched. This CDR3 has 12 amino acids. Germline loops: CDR1 MNHNY, CDR2 SVGAGI (reference sequence). CDR3 amino acids: CASSGTGIEAFF. CDR3 in DNA: TGTGCCAGCAGTGGGACAGGGATTGAAGCTTTCTTT.

The CDR3 DNA reads as TGTGCCAGCGAGACGGGGCGAAAACTGTTTTTT. It encodes CASETGRKLFF. This chain uses TRBV6-1 with TRBJ1-4, with TRBD1 as a possible D gene (5 bases). From germline, CDR1 is MNHNS and CDR2 SASEGT. Trimming removed 8 bases from V and 10 bases from J, with 11 bases in between. This CDR3 is 11 amino acids long.

The chain is built from TRBV27 and TRBJ2-3; 8 positions agree with TRBD2. The J segment lost 4 bases and the V segment lost 3 bases, leaving 6 bases of the junction unmatched. CDR3 size: 15 residues. Looked up from germline, CDR1 is MNHEY and CDR2 is SMNVEV (reference sequence). CDR3 sequence reads: CASSFGTRVSDTQYF. The CDR3 bases are TGTGCCAGCAGTTTCGGGACTAGGGTTTCAGATACGCAGTATTTT.